This TCR beta chain was identified during a study of blood T cell repertoires in COVID-19. Germline-derived CDR1 and CDR2 are LNHDA and SQIVND (reference sequence). The J segment lost 5 bases and the V segment lost 1 base, leaving 3 bases of the junction unmatched. The CDR3 runs to 16 residues. The data were produced by immunoSEQ multiplex PCR, yet TCRdb's version contains in-frame clones alone and is incomplete. Of more than 110,000 clones in the sample, 79% are singletons; the top ten hold roughly 3.6%. Input material: peripheral blood. The chain carries TRBV19 and TRBJ2-1; 12 positions agree with TRBD2. The receptor was isolated from a man aged 55 to 69 with acute or convalescent COVID-19. CDR3 DNA sequence: TGTGCCAGTAGTATAGGGGGACTAGCGGGCCACAATGAGCAGTTCTTC. This encodes CASSIGGLAGHNEQFF.